A single sample gave rise to the 32 T cell receptor beta chains below, sequenced in a study of response to subunit inactivated influenza vaccine. TCRdb analysed the RT-PCR reads with MiXCR anew, one entry per CDR3 protein. The sample includes a few hundred thousand distinct CDR3 sequences, under 8.5% seen only once; the top ten take roughly 14%. The material was PBMCs from blood, obtained roughly 24 months after vaccination. The receptor source for this set is a man aged 50-75 years who received an inactivated influenza vaccine.

This clonotype has ten or more counts. The gene calls are TRBV29-1 and TRBJ1-3; possibly TRBD1 for D (6 bases). The germline CDR1 and CDR2 sequences are SQVTM and ANQGSEA. This CDR3 has 12 residues. Trimming pared 5 bases from V and 3 bases from J, leaving 8 bases between. CDR3 DNA: TGCAGCGTTCGGACAGATGGAAACACCATATATTTT. Translating gives CSVRTDGNTIYF.

This clonotype was picked up a small number of times. This sequence joins TRBV4-3 and TRBJ1-2; D uncertain. The V gene's germline CDR1 is LGHNA and CDR2 YSLEER. V dropped 0 bases and J dropped 2 bases, with 10 bases sitting between them. CDR3 size: 15 residues. CDR3 DNA sequence: TGCGCCAGCAGCCAAGATATTAGGTACAACTATGGCTACACCTTC. This encodes CASSQDIRYNYGYTF.

This clonotype turned up a few times. The chain has TRBV7-3 and TRBJ2-1, with D unresolved. CDR1 is SGHTA and CDR2 is FQGTGA in the germline V gene. The CDR3 spans 13 residues. V dropped 5 bases and J dropped 13 bases, with 18 bases sitting between them. In nucleotides, the CDR3 is TGTGCCAGCAGCCTCAATCCTGCCGGACGCCAGTTCTTC. This codes for CASSLNPAGRQFF.

The sample holds many counts of this clonotype. The chain employs TRBV20-1 and TRBJ2-2, with TRBD2 matching over 7 bases. With V trimmed by 2 bases and J by 5 bases, 8 bases remained unmatched. The germline CDR1 and CDR2 sequences are DFQATT and SNEGSKA (reference sequence). The CDR3 covers 15 residues. CDR3 bases: TGCAGTGCTAGACGTCCTAGCGGACCGACCGGGGAGCTGTTTTTT. Protein sequence: CSARRPSGPTGELFF.

Many counts were recorded for this clonotype. The CDR3 coding sequence is TGTGCCAGCGGACAGGGGGGGAACAATGAGCAGTTCTTC. Translation: CASGQGGNNEQFF. The J gene is TRBJ2-1, the V gene TRBV7-2; the match to TRBD1 covers 10 bases. The trim removed 8 bases at V and 5 bases at J, leaving 3 bases unmatched. CDR1 and CDR2 from the germline V gene are SGHTA and FQGNSA. The CDR3 is 13 residues long.

The rearrangement uses TRBV2 and TRBJ1-5; D gene ambiguous. Germline V gene sequence: CDR1 SNHLY, CDR2 FYNNEI. Trimming cost V 0 bases and J 9 bases, with 18 bases left between them. The CDR3 sequence is 16 residues long. The DNA of the CDR3 is TGTGCCAGCAGTGAAGCGCCGGCAGCAGTGCTTGGGCCCCAGCATTTT. Protein sequence: CASSEAPAAVLGPQHF.

Worth noting for this clonotype: Compared with germline, one end of the junction differs, possibly owing to a read error. This rearrangement joins TRBV5-1 to TRBJ2-7; 7 nucleotides agree with TRBD1. In germline, CDR1 is SGHRS, CDR2 YFSETQ. This CDR3 has 14 amino acids. In DNA form, the CDR3 reads TGCGCCGGCAGCCCGGGGACAGCGAACTACGAGCAGTACTTC. Protein sequence: CAGSPGTANYEQYF.

This clonotype was seen more than once but under ten times. The chain links TRBV7-6 to TRBJ2-4; 7 bases agree with TRBD2. Per germline, CDR1 SGHVS and CDR2 FNYEAQ. Germline trimming cut 1 base from V and 7 bases from J; bases unmatched to any gene: 7. The CDR3 is 15 amino acids. This chain's CDR3 is CASSLEVGRGNIQYF. In DNA form, the CDR3 reads TGTGCCAGCAGCTTAGAGGTGGGGCGGGGGAACATTCAGTACTTC.

This chain joins TRBV5-1 and TRBJ2-7, with 10 positions matching TRBD1. Germline V CDR1 and CDR2: SGHRS, YFSETQ. With 4 bases clipped from V and 0 bases from J, the junction kept 7 bases outside the gene matches. CDR3 length: 16 amino acids. This CDR3 is CASSEMTGGFSYEQYF. The CDR3 coding sequence is TGCGCCAGCAGCGAAATGACAGGGGGCTTCTCCTACGAGCAGTACTTC. The whole variable domain, remainder taken from reference TRBV5-1 and TRBJ2-7, is KAGVTQTPRYLIKTRGQQVTLSCSPISGHRSVSWYQQTPGQGLQFLFEYFSETQRNKGNFPGRFSGRQFSNSRSEMNVSTLELGDSALYLCASSEMTGGFSYEQYFGPGTRLTVT.

CDR3 nucleotide sequence: TGTGCCAGCCGCGTCACCGGACAGGCCCACTATGGCTACACCTTC. As protein: CASRVTGQAHYGYTF. The rearrangement uses TRBV6-2 or TRBV6-3 and TRBJ1-2, with TRBD1 identical over 7 bases. The CDR3 consists of 15 residues. Germline V lookup: CDR1 MNHEY, CDR2 SVGEGT. Trimming removed 8 bases from V and 3 bases from J; junction bases left unmatched: 12.

This clonotype was detected many times. CDR3 nucleotides: TGTGCCACCGGGGACAGGAGAAACACCGGGGAGCTGTTTTTT. Translation: CATGDRRNTGELFF. The chain recombines TRBV6-2 or TRBV6-3 with TRBJ2-2; TRBD1 agrees at 8 bases. The CDR3 consists of 14 residues. In germline, CDR1 is MNHEY, CDR2 SVGEGT. The trim removed 10 bases at V and 2 bases at J, leaving 6 bases unmatched.

This clonotype has at least ten counts. The chain couples TRBV19 to TRBJ1-6; tentatively, D is TRBD1 (5 bases). Trimming shortened V by 6 bases and J by 9 bases, and 15 bases separated the two germline ends. The CDR3 is 14 amino acids. From germline, CDR1 is LNHDA and CDR2 SQIVND (reference sequence). The CDR3 loop is CASSLGADGSPLHF. The CDR3 DNA sequence: TGTGCCAGTAGCCTTGGGGCAGACGGTTCACCCCTCCACTTT.

The V gene is TRBV25-1, the J gene TRBJ2-3, with 7 bases lining up with TRBD1. CDR1 is MGHDK and CDR2 is SYGVNS in the germline V gene. The V gene end was trimmed by 1 base and the J gene end by 8 bases; junction bases not matched to a gene: 12. This CDR3 contains 16 residues. The CDR3 DNA reads as TGTGCCAGCAGTGAATGGGGACAGCTAGGAATCGTTACGCAGTATTTT. It yields the protein CASSEWGQLGIVTQYF. The variable domain in full, with the rest retrieved from reference TRBV25-1 and TRBJ2-3, is EADIYQTPRYLVIGTGKKITLECSQTMGHDKMYWYQQDPGMELHLIHYSYGVNSTEKGDLSSESTVSRIRTEHFPLTLESARPSHTSQYLCASSEWGQLGIVTQYFGPGTRLTVL.

This clonotype was observed many times. The chain has TRBV12-3 or TRBV12-4 and TRBJ2-4; no reliable D call. The CDR3 is 14 residues long. V lost 5 bases and J lost 2, with 10 bases in between. The CDR3 coding sequence is TGTGCCAGCAGTGATTCACGGACCAAAAACATTCAGTACTTC. It yields the protein CASSDSRTKNIQYF.

V is TRBV6-2 or TRBV6-3 and J is TRBJ2-7; no definite D call. Germline V CDR1 and CDR2: MNHEY, SVGEGT. The CDR3 spans 12 residues. The V end lost 5 bases, the J end lost 1 base, and 6 bases lay between the germline ends. The CDR3 nucleotides are TGTGCCAGCAGTATGCAGTCCTACGAGCAGTACTTC. Amino acids: CASSMQSYEQYF.

This chain uses TRBV11-3 with TRBJ1-1; the D is unclear. Deletions cut 5 bases from V and 8 bases from J, with 15 bases between. The CDR3 loop spans 13 amino acids. The V gene's germline CDR1 is SGHNT and CDR2 YENEEA. The CDR3 reads CASSLNAGREAFF. CDR3 sequence (DNA): TGTGCCAGCAGCCTTAACGCGGGTAGGGAAGCTTTCTTT.

V and J are TRBV20-1 and TRBJ2-3; D unresolved. V dropped 3 bases and J dropped 8 bases, with 15 bases sitting between them. In germline, CDR1 is DFQATT, CDR2 SNEGSKA (reference sequence). This CDR3 is 13 amino acids long. The CDR3 DNA is TGCAGTGCTAGGGCCGGCGCCGCATCTACGCAGTATTTT. Its translation is CSARAGAASTQYF.

J is TRBJ2-7 and V is TRBV10-3; 8 bases map to TRBD2. J gave up 3 bases and V 8 bases, and 12 bases lay outside the gene matches. The germline CDR1 and CDR2 sequences are ENHRY and SYGVKD. The CDR3 contains 15 residues. DNA of the CDR3: TGTGCCATCCGAGCCCCAGCGGGGGATTTCTACGAGCAGTACTTC. It yields the protein CAIRAPAGDFYEQYF.

This clonotype was recorded a few times. The V call is TRBV12-3 or TRBV12-4, the J call TRBJ1-2; D unclear. With 3 bases removed from V and 3 bases from J, the gap between germline ends came to 11 bases. This CDR3 is 14 amino acids long. DNA for the CDR3: TGTGCCAGCAGTTTTTTGGGCAGAGACTATGGCTACACCTTC. Translating it yields CASSFLGRDYGYTF.

This clonotype was found a few times. The rearrangement uses TRBV12-3 or TRBV12-4 and TRBJ2-5, with D possibly called TRBD1 or TRBD2 (5 bases each). The CDR3 extends over 15 amino acids. Between the trimmed V and J ends, which lost 4 bases and 6 bases, there was a span of 18 bases. The CDR3 sequence: CASSSPGRGGKTQYF. The CDR3 bases are TGTGCCAGCAGTTCCCCGGGCCGTGGGGGTAAGACCCAGTACTTC.

This clonotype has at least ten counts. V usage is TRBV7-2 and J usage is TRBJ1-1; 7 bases agree with TRBD1. CDR3 length: 13 amino acids. V shed 4 bases and J 8 bases; nucleotides not matched to a gene: 7. Germline values: CDR1 SGHTA, CDR2 FQGNSA. The DNA for the CDR3 is TGTGCCAGCAGCTCCTCGGGGGGACAGGAAGCTTTCTTT. Amino acid sequence: CASSSSGGQEAFF.

In this sample, this clonotype turned up many times. V is TRBV5-1 and J is TRBJ2-7; TRBD1 aligns across 7 bases. Germline V gives CDR1 SGHRS, CDR2 YFSETQ. V gave up 4 bases and J gave up 2 bases; unmatched junction bases: 9. The CDR3 has 15 residues. The CDR3 nucleotides are TGCGCCAGCAGCCCCTGGGACAGTAAACCCTACGAGCAGTACTTC. Translating it yields CASSPWDSKPYEQYF.

This clonotype was recorded many times. The V and J genes are TRBV12-3 or TRBV12-4 and TRBJ2-3; tentative D call: TRBD2 (5 bases). The CDR3 is 15 residues long. The V end was cut by 1 base, the J end by 6 bases, with 14 bases between. CDR3 protein: CASSLDGKKSDTQYF. In DNA form, the CDR3 reads TGTGCCAGCAGTTTAGACGGGAAAAAGAGTGATACGCAGTATTTT.

This clonotype showed up just a few times. The rearrangement joins TRBV7-9 to TRBJ2-1; 10 bases align to TRBD1. With 4 bases clipped from V and 8 bases from J, the junction kept 5 bases outside the gene matches. The CDR3 runs 14 residues. The germline CDR1 and CDR2 sequences are SEHNR and FQNEAQ (reference sequence). As DNA, the CDR3 is TGTGCCAGCAGCTCCGACAGGGGGCGGCATGAGCAGTTCTTC. It specifies CASSSDRGRHEQFF.

There are a few counts of this clonotype. The chain recombines TRBV20-1 with TRBJ2-2; 8 positions match TRBD1. Germline trimming cut 0 bases from V and 5 bases from J; bases unmatched to any gene: 2. The CDR3 contains 14 residues. Germline V gene data show CDR1 as DFQATT and CDR2 as SNEGSKA (reference sequence). The CDR3 region is CSAREQGVTGELFF. CDR3 nucleotide sequence: TGCAGTGCTAGAGAACAGGGGGTAACCGGGGAGCTGTTTTTT.

This clonotype was counted ten times or more. This sequence joins TRBV5-1 and TRBJ2-7; 9 nucleotides match TRBD1. Unmatched junction bases numbered 2, after V lost 0 bases and J lost 4 bases. This CDR3 comprises 14 residues. Germline-derived CDR1 and CDR2 are SGHRS and YFSETQ. CDR3 amino acids: CASSLGGQGYEQYF. The CDR3, as DNA: TGCGCCAGCAGCTTGGGTGGACAGGGGTACGAGCAGTACTTC.

This chain connects TRBV3-1 to TRBJ2-3, with D hard to call. The CDR3 totals 15 residues. The V end was cut by 1 base, the J end by 2 bases, with 10 bases between. The V gene's germline CDR1 is LGHDT and CDR2 YNNKEL (reference sequence). CDR3 DNA sequence: TGTGCCAGCAGCCAAGGTACACGAGCCACAGATACGCAGTATTTT. Its protein is CASSQGTRATDTQYF.

This clonotype was detected ten times or more. The V and J genes are TRBV4-3 and TRBJ2-1; D is uncertain. Trimming took off 0 bases at V and 4 bases at J, with 16 bases between the two ends. Germline V gene sequence: CDR1 LGHNA, CDR2 YSLEER. The CDR3 is 17 amino acids. The DNA for the CDR3 is TGCGCCAGCAGCCAAGATTCTGGCAGTCTTACGTACAATGAGCAGTTCTTC. Residues: CASSQDSGSLTYNEQFF.

This clonotype showed up many times. The V call is TRBV10-3, the J call TRBJ1-2; TRBD1 might be the D (5 bases). This CDR3 is built from 16 residues. V lost 6 bases to trimming and J lost 4 bases, with 21 bases between them. Germline values: CDR1 ENHRY, CDR2 SYGVKD. CDR3 protein: CAISGALRTSSYGYTF. The DNA for the CDR3 is TGTGCCATCAGCGGGGCGCTCCGAACGAGCAGCTATGGCTACACCTTC.

This clonotype occurred many times. This chain connects TRBV7-8 to TRBJ2-4; 8 nucleotides align to TRBD1. The CDR3 totals 16 residues. Germline lookup yields CDR1 SGHVS and CDR2 FQNEAQ. The V segment lost 5 bases and the J segment 0 bases; nucleotides outside the gene matches: 6. CDR3 nucleotides: TGTGCCAGCAGCGCCCGACAGGGGCTAGCCAAAAACATTCAGTACTTC. Protein sequence: CASSARQGLAKNIQYF.

V usage is TRBV3-1 and J usage is TRBJ1-1; 10 bases agree with TRBD1. Germline CDR1 LGHDT, CDR2 YNNKEL (reference sequence). Losses at the gene ends were 4 bases for V and 5 bases for J; bases not matched to a gene: 7. The CDR3 consists of 15 residues. The CDR3 here is CASSPTGGAGTEAFF. CDR3 DNA: TGTGCCAGCAGCCCGACAGGGGGCGCGGGAACTGAAGCTTTCTTT. The full variable domain, with the rest looked up from reference TRBV3-1 and TRBJ1-1, is DTAVSQTPKYLVTQMGNDKSIKCEQNLGHDTMYWYKQDSKKFLKIMFSYNNKELIINETVPNRFSPKSPDKAHLNLHINSLELGDSAVYFCASSPTGGAGTEAFFGQGTRLTVV.

The sample holds a few counts of this clonotype. The J gene is TRBJ1-5, the V gene TRBV28; TRBD1 agrees at 9 bases. Germline CDR1 is MDHEN and CDR2 is SYDVKM. The V gene end was trimmed by 5 bases and the J gene end by 0 bases; junction bases not matched to a gene: 11. The CDR3 loop spans 18 amino acids. DNA of the CDR3: TGTGCCAGCAGTCCTATGGACAGGGGCGACTATAGCAATCAGCCCCAGCATTTT. The encoded protein is CASSPMDRGDYSNQPQHF.